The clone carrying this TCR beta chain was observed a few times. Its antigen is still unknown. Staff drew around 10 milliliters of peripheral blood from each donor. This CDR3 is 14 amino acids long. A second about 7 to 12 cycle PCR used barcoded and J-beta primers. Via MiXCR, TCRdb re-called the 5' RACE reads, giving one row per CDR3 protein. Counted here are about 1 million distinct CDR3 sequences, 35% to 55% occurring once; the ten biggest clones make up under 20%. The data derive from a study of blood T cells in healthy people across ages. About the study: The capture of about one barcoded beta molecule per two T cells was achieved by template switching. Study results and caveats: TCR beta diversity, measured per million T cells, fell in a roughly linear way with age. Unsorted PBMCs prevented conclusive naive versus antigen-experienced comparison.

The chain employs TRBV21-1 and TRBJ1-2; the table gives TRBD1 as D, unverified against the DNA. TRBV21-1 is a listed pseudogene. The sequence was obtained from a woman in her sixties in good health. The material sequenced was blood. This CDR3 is CASSKGQFYYGYTF. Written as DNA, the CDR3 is TGTGCCAGCAGCAAAGGACAGTTCTACTATGGCTACACCTTC.